This T cell receptor (beta chain) derives from a study of blood T cell repertoires in COVID-19. Study information: The study drew acute and convalescent COVID-19 samples from the United States, Italy and Spain. PBMCs, B-cell-depleted T cells, or T cells provided the cDNA or gDNA that made up the material.

The CDR3 runs to 16 residues. Germline values: CDR1 LGHNA, CDR2 YNFKEQ. The germline V and J ends were trimmed by 0 bases and 3 bases, with 14 bases remaining between them. Original processing notes: The assay estimated nucleated cells by amplifying reference gene primers. Produced via immunoSEQ multiplex PCR; TCRdb's table is partial and in-frame only. The V and J calls and the clone size are those of that table, but D and trimming were determined from the DNA. The sample records 70,000 to 90,000 clones, roughly 85% being singletons. Sequenced material: peripheral blood. The TCR was taken from a woman older than 75 with acute or convalescent COVID-19. V is TRBV4-2 and J is TRBJ1-2; tentatively, D is TRBD1 (6 bases). CDR3 amino acids: CASSQDLTGQDYGYTF. The DNA for the CDR3 is TGTGCCAGCAGCCAAGATTTAACAGGGCAGGACTATGGCTACACCTTC.